A single sample gave rise to the 9 T cell receptor beta chains below, sequenced in a study of T-cell memory formation after mild COVID-19. TCRdb fed the 5' RACE reads into MiXCR, producing one record per CDR3 protein. The sample holds more than 80,000 distinct CDR3 sequences, approximately 15% seen once. Source material: PBMCs or a T cell subset sorted from them (not recorded which). The receptor set was obtained from an adult woman who had mild COVID-19 (a few samples of this study predate the infection). Cell type and time point are not known.

In this sample, this clonotype turned up once. This chain uses TRBV19 with TRBJ1-6, with no clear D. The V end lost 3 bases, the J end lost 0 bases, and 9 bases lay between the germline ends. Germline CDR1 and CDR2: LNHDA and SQIVND (reference sequence). This CDR3 has 16 amino acids. The CDR3 DNA sequence: TGTGCCAGTAGTATCAGGTCAAGCTCCTATAATTCACCCCTCCACTTT. Its translation is CASSIRSSSYNSPLHF.

This sequence joins TRBV7-9 and TRBJ2-6, with D unresolved. Germline CDR1 reads SEHNR; CDR2 reads FQNEAQ (reference sequence). V gave up 1 base and J gave up 9 bases, with 10 bases separating them. This CDR3 comprises 14 residues. CDR3 in DNA: TGTGCCAGCAGCTTAGGGTTCGCCGTCAACGTCCTGACTTTC. Translating gives CASSLGFAVNVLTF.

The V call is TRBV29-1, the J call TRBJ2-1; D gene uncertain. Trimming left V 7 bases short and J 0 bases short, with 13 bases between. CDR3 length: 14 residues. The germline V gene has CDR1 SQVTM and CDR2 ANQGSEA. CDR3 sequence reads: CSAEPRGSYNEQFF. CDR3 coding DNA: TGCAGCGCCGAGCCCCGCGGCTCCTACAATGAGCAGTTCTTC.

The chain recombines TRBV7-2 with TRBJ2-1, with TRBD1 identical over 7 bases. The germline V gene has CDR1 SGHTA and CDR2 FQGNSA. This CDR3 has 14 residues. J was trimmed by 8 bases and V by 5 bases; bases with no gene match: 9. CDR3 nucleotides: TGTGCCAGCAGCCAAACGACAGGGTTTTATGAGCAGTTCTTC. Protein product: CASSQTTGFYEQFF. Complete variable domain (other parts from reference TRBV7-2 and TRBJ2-1): GAGVSQSPSNKVTEKGKDVELRCDPISGHTALYWYRQSLGQGLEFLIYFQGNSAPDKSGLPSDRFSAERTGGSVSTLTIQRTQQEDSAVYLCASSQTTGFYEQFFGPGTRLTVL.

This chain uses TRBV6-1 with TRBJ1-1; D perhaps matches TRBD1 (6 bases). This CDR3 has 15 amino acids. CDR1 MNHNS and CDR2 SASEGT come from the germline V gene. The V and J ends lost 3 bases and 10 bases respectively, with 21 bases between them. The CDR3 here is CASSDPGKGELVAFF. The DNA of the CDR3 is TGTGCCAGCAGTGACCCGGGGAAGGGGGAACTTGTAGCTTTCTTT.

This clonotype has just a few counts. The V call is TRBV10-3, the J call TRBJ2-3; the match to TRBD2 covers 13 bases. V dropped 3 bases and J dropped 8; count of bases not matched to a gene: 11. CDR1 is ENHRY and CDR2 is SYGVKD in the germline V gene. The CDR3 has 17 residues. CDR3 sequence (DNA): TGTGCCATCAGTGAAATCGTGACTAGCGGGAGGTTGAGTACGCAGTATTTT. Translating it yields CAISEIVTSGRLSTQYF.

This chain connects TRBV2 to TRBJ2-2; possibly TRBD2 for D (6 bases). The germline V gene has CDR1 SNHLY and CDR2 FYNNEI. Trimming cost V 1 base and J 4 bases, with 16 bases left between them. The CDR3 is 17 amino acids. In DNA, the CDR3 is TGTGCCAGCAGTGAAGGGGTAGGAGGGCCAGGCACCGGGGAGCTGTTTTTT. This gives the protein CASSEGVGGPGTGELFF.

This chain uses TRBV12-3 or TRBV12-4 with TRBJ2-1; possibly TRBD1 or TRBD2 for D (5 bases each). The CDR3 runs to 16 residues. Deletions cut 1 base from V and 3 bases from J, with 13 bases between. The CDR3 DNA reads as TGTGCCAGCAGTTTAGTGTTGGGGGAAGGCTACAATGAGCAGTTCTTC. It translates to CASSLVLGEGYNEQFF.

This rearrangement joins TRBV7-9 to TRBJ2-7, with D hard to call. This CDR3 has 12 amino acids. Germline assignment: CDR1 SEHNR and CDR2 FQNEAQ (reference sequence). The germline V and J ends were trimmed by 5 bases and 3 bases, with 8 bases remaining between them. CDR3 sequence reads: CASSGEVYEQYF. The CDR3 DNA follows: TGTGCCAGCAGCGGGGAAGTCTACGAGCAGTACTTC.